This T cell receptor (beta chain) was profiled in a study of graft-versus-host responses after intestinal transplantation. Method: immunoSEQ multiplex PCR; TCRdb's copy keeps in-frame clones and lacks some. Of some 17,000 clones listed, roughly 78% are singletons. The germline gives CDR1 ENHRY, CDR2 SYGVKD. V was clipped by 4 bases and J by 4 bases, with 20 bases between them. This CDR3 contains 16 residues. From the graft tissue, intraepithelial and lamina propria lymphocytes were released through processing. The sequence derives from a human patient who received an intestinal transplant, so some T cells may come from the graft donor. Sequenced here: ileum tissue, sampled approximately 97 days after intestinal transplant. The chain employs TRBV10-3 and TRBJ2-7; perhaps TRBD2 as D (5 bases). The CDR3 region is CAISGREDWMAYEQYF. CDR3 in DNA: TGTGCCATCAGTGGTCGAGAGGACTGGATGGCTTACGAGCAGTACTTC.